Sequencing of this T cell receptor beta chain was carried out in a study of CD8 T cells in ankylosing spondylitis. Whole-study results and caveats: Reportedly, disease-linked clones are significantly enriched in ankylosing spondylitis patients' matched synovial fluid. Ankylosing spondylitis blood appeared to be characterized by a TCR beta motif of several highly homologous variants.

This clonotype came up a few times. Its antigen is as yet unknown. Germline CDR1 and CDR2: SQVTM and ANQGSEA. This CDR3 contains 11 residues. V shed 6 bases and J shed 4 bases, with 6 bases lying between them. Quantitative 5'-RACE was performed with molecular barcodes, and it yielded the TCR beta libraries. TCRdb passed the 5' RACE reads through MiXCR, listing each CDR3 protein once. The sample gives 450,000 to 550,000 distinct CDR3 sequences, approximately 5% of which show up once; around 3.5% is in the top ten. The chain uses TRBV29-1 and TRBJ1-4; D gene unclear. The sample comprised blood, either unsorted or a sorted T cell fraction (not recorded which). The sequence came from a male donor with ankylosing spondylitis. The CDR3 nucleotides are TGCAGCGTACTTTTTAATGAAAAACTGTTTTTT. Translating it yields CSVLFNEKLFF.